Each of the 18 T cell receptor beta chains below was sequenced from the same sample in a study of spatial heterogeneity in lung cancer (dated by TCRdb to between 2018 and 2021). The time point label on this specimen signifies: sample taken at primary tumor resection. TCR sequencing used whole RNA extracted from tumor and nontumor lung tissue, or from cryopreserved PBMC samples, without cell sorting. The receptor library was made with 5' RACE. Sequenced on a NextSeq 500. Clones were called with MiXCR by TCRdb after fastp trimmed the public reads at Q25, and only in-frame beta chains were retained. Every entry covers one CDR3 protein and lists the most common genes and DNA from its rows. The sample includes about 5,400 distinct CDR3 sequences, with around 35% observed a single time. 3% to 4% of the sample belongs to the ten largest clones. Sequences were derived from PBMCs, sampled at surgery. The receptors were sampled from a female donor with early-stage non-small cell lung cancer.

Of note for this clonotype: This beta chain came through as a stray read in a library set up for alpha chains, and its size says little. CDR3 nucleotide sequence: TGCAGTGCTAGTGGCCAGGGCCCCTACGAGCAGTACTTC. It specifies CSASGQGPYEQYF. The rearrangement uses TRBV20-1 and TRBJ2-7, with D possibly TRBD1 on 5 matching bases. There are 13 residues in the CDR3. The germline CDR1 and CDR2 sequences are DFQATT and SNEGSKA (reference sequence). The germline V and J ends were trimmed by 3 bases and 2 bases, with 11 bases remaining between them.

As concerns this clonotype: This beta chain lies outside the target of a library built for alpha chains; its clone size means little. The chain combines TRBV6-5 with TRBJ2-3, with TRBD2 as a possible D gene (6 bases). Germline V gene sequence: CDR1 MNHEY, CDR2 SVGAGI. Trimming pared 6 bases from V and 2 bases from J, leaving 9 bases between. The length of the CDR3 is 13 residues. Here the CDR3 DNA reads TGTGCCAGCAGCGGGGGTATCACAGATACGCAGTATTTT. Protein product: CASSGGITDTQYF.

In the case of this clonotype: For a library built for alpha chains, this beta chain is a stray read; little rests on its size. The genes are TRBV7-8 and TRBJ2-1; TRBD2 matches 12 bases. CDR3 length: 18 residues. Germline CDR1 is SGHVS and CDR2 is FQNEAQ. V gave up 11 bases and J gave up 0 bases; unmatched junction bases: 14. DNA of the CDR3: TGTGCCTCCCGGCAGACTAGCGGGGGCGATAGCTCCTACAATGAGCAGTTCTTC. It codes for CASRQTSGGDSSYNEQFF. Full variable domain (rest looked up from reference TRBV7-8 and TRBJ2-1): GAGVSQSPRYKVAKRGQDVALRCDPISGHVSLFWYQQALGQGPEFLTYFQNEAQLDKSGLPSDRFFAERPEGSVSTLKIQRTQQEDSAVYLCASRQTSGGDSSYNEQFFGPGTRLTVL.

With respect to this clonotype: In a library made to pick up alpha chains, this beta chain is a stray read with a size that means little. The chain is built from TRBV12-3 or TRBV12-4 and TRBJ1-5, with unresolved D. This CDR3 spans 12 amino acids. V dropped 1 base and J dropped 7 bases, with 5 bases sitting between them. CDR3 sequence: CASSLGPQPQHF. The CDR3 DNA reads as TGTGCCAGCAGTTTAGGGCCCCAGCCCCAGCATTTT.

To note about this clonotype: This beta chain is an off-target read within a library intended for alpha chains, so its frequency means little. The chain uses TRBV3-1 and TRBJ2-4, with TRBD2 matching over 8 bases. Germline V gene data show CDR1 as LGHDT and CDR2 as YNNKEL (reference sequence). The V segment lost 1 base and the J segment 7 bases; nucleotides outside the gene matches: 6. The CDR3 totals 15 residues. The CDR3 protein is CASSQVGLAGNIQYF. The CDR3, as DNA: TGTGCCAGCAGCCAAGTCGGACTAGCTGGGAACATTCAGTACTTC.

Concerning this clonotype: This beta chain lies outside the target of a library built for alpha chains; its clone size means little. The chain is built from TRBV2 and TRBJ2-1; TRBD2 aligns across 12 bases. From germline, CDR1 is SNHLY and CDR2 FYNNEI. There are 14 residues in the CDR3. The junction had 6 bases not matched to a gene; V was cut back by 5 bases and J by 10 bases. The CDR3 spells CASSRTSGAQEQFF. The CDR3 coding sequence is TGTGCCAGCAGTCGGACTAGCGGGGCTCAGGAGCAGTTCTTC.

This clonotype rates as medium-sized. With the library built for alpha chains, this beta chain is off target and its frequency is not meaningful. This chain uses TRBV9 with TRBJ2-1, with 7 positions matching TRBD1. In germline, CDR1 is SGDLS, CDR2 YYNGEE. The CDR3 has 16 residues. J lost 6 bases, V lost 5 bases, and 14 bases had no gene match. CDR3 amino acids: CASSENRDRRFNEQFF. The CDR3 DNA follows: TGTGCCAGCAGTGAAAACCGGGACAGACGTTTCAATGAGCAGTTCTTC.

As concerns this clonotype: A library made for alpha chains picked up this beta chain off target, so its size means little. Here the CDR3 DNA reads TGTGCCAGCAGCTCCCAGGATGAGACCCAGTACTTC. Translated, it gives CASSSQDETQYF. This chain uses TRBV7-2 with TRBJ2-5; D unresolved. Germline CDR1 and CDR2: SGHTA and FQGNSA. The ends were cut back, 4 bases at V and 5 bases at J, with 8 bases in the middle. This CDR3 spans 12 amino acids.

As for this clonotype: This beta chain came through as a stray read in a library set up for alpha chains, and its size says little. This chain uses TRBV2 with TRBJ2-5; TRBD1 matches 9 bases. After removal of 11 bases from V and 4 bases from J, the junction contained 5 bases not matched to a gene. From germline, CDR1 is SNHLY and CDR2 FYNNEI. This CDR3 region has 12 residues. CDR3 protein: CAVGTGLETQYF. Written as DNA, the CDR3 is TGTGCCGTAGGGACAGGGTTAGAGACCCAGTACTTC.

This clonotype was found a few times. This beta chain is an off-target read within a library intended for alpha chains, so its frequency means little. The chain links TRBV28 to TRBJ2-7, with 13 nucleotides matching TRBD2. V shed 10 bases and J 5 bases; nucleotides not matched to a gene: 5. From germline, CDR1 is MDHEN and CDR2 SYDVKM. The CDR3 covers 13 residues. DNA of the CDR3: TGTGCCACTACTAGCGGGGGGGCCGACGAGCAGTACTTC. This codes for CATTSGGADEQYF.

About this clonotype itself: This beta chain represents an off-target read in a library built for alpha chains; its size is of limited meaning. This chain links TRBV5-1 with TRBJ2-7; weak D call: TRBD1 (5 bases). This CDR3 region has 15 residues. V shed 0 bases and J shed 4 bases, with 14 bases lying between them. CDR1 is SGHRS, CDR2 YFSETQ, per germline. The CDR3 region has the DNA TGCGCCAGCAGCTTGGCCGGTAGGACAACTTACGAGCAGTACTTC. Its translation: CASSLAGRTTYEQYF.

Worth noting for this clonotype: This beta chain is an unintended read in a library built for alpha chains; its size means little. V gene TRBV20-1 combines with J gene TRBJ2-7; D unclear. From germline, CDR1 is DFQATT and CDR2 SNEGSKA (reference sequence). This CDR3 region has 11 residues. V lost 5 bases, J lost 4 bases, and 9 bases lay in between. CDR3 coding DNA: TGCAGTGCTGGCGGCAGGTACGAGCAGTACTTC. Translated, it gives CSAGGRYEQYF.

Comments on this clonotype: With the library built for alpha chains, this beta chain is off target and its frequency is not meaningful. The rearrangement joins TRBV7-9 to TRBJ2-3; the D is unclear. Looked up from germline, CDR1 is SEHNR and CDR2 is FQNEAQ (reference sequence). With 7 bases removed from V and 2 bases from J, the gap between germline ends came to 10 bases. This CDR3 has 13 amino acids. CDR3 protein: CASIGVATDTQYF. The CDR3 DNA sequence: TGTGCCAGCATTGGTGTGGCCACAGATACGCAGTATTTT.

Comment on this clonotype: The library was designed around alpha chains, so this beta chain is a stray read whose abundance carries little weight. This chain links TRBV30 with TRBJ2-7; 9 nucleotides agree with TRBD2. The length of the CDR3 is 15 residues. Trimming at V came to 3 bases and at J to 0 bases, leaving 6 bases not matched to a gene. CDR1 GTSNPN and CDR2 SVGIG come from the germline V gene (reference sequence). For the CDR3, the DNA is TGTGCCTGGAGGCGTCTAGCGGGATCCTCCTACGAGCAGTACTTC. Protein product: CAWRRLAGSSYEQYF.

In its sample, this clonotype was seen a few times. This beta chain appears as a stray read in a library generated for alpha chains; its size is not informative. The chain combines TRBV10-2 with TRBJ2-3, with a tentative D call TRBD1 (6 bases). The germline V and J ends were trimmed by 6 bases and 3 bases, with 7 bases remaining between them. Per the germline V gene, CDR1 is WSHSY and CDR2 is SAAADI. CDR3 size: 12 residues. The CDR3 loop is CASRGATDTQYF. For the CDR3, the DNA is TGCGCCAGCAGGGGGGCAACAGATACGCAGTATTTT.

About this clonotype itself: In a library made to pick up alpha chains, this beta chain is a stray read with a size that means little. V and J are TRBV29-1 and TRBJ2-2, with TRBD2 identical over 9 bases. V gave up 4 bases and J gave up 6 bases; unmatched junction bases: 3. Per germline, CDR1 SQVTM and CDR2 ANQGSEA. The CDR3 runs to 13 residues. The CDR3: CSVAGLAAGELFF. In DNA, the CDR3 is TGCAGCGTTGCGGGACTAGCCGCCGGGGAGCTGTTTTTT.

To note about this clonotype: The library was designed around alpha chains, so this beta chain is a stray read whose abundance carries little weight. The chain joins TRBV5-1 to TRBJ2-5; TRBD1 agrees at 10 bases. J lost 4 bases, V lost 0 bases, and 0 bases had no gene match. Germline values: CDR1 SGHRS, CDR2 YFSETQ. This CDR3 is 14 amino acids long. CDR3 sequence (DNA): TGCGCCAGCAGCTTGGGGACAGGGGGAGAGACCCAGTACTTC. Its protein product is CASSLGTGGETQYF.

A remark on this clonotype: Since the library was made to target alpha chains, this beta chain is a stray read and its abundance is not meaningful. CDR3: CASSLGRLANTGELFF. The CDR3 DNA follows: TGTGCCAGCAGCTTAGGGCGGCTAGCCAACACCGGGGAGCTGTTTTTT. The genes are TRBV7-6 and TRBJ2-2, with D tentatively TRBD2 (5 bases). The CDR3 sequence is 16 residues long. V shed 1 base and J shed 2 bases, with 11 bases lying between them. Germline V gene lookup returns CDR1 SGHVS and CDR2 FNYEAQ.